This paragraph reports one TCR beta chain. What it recognizes is unknown. An amount of RNA that ranged from roughly 0.45 to 1 ug was reverse transcribed with random hexamers. The TCR beta CDR3 was amplified by immunoSEQ multiplex PCR across 54 Vbeta, 13 Jbeta. TCRdb reprocessed the immunoSEQ multiplex PCR reads via MiXCR and lists one record per CDR3 protein. The sample lists 150,000 to 200,000 distinct CDR3 sequences, approximately 95% occurring once. Control patients had untreated stable or active relapsing-remitting multiple sclerosis by revised McDonald criteria. It was negative isolation that provided the CD8+ and CD4+ T cells, whereas TEMRA cells were enriched by FACS. This entry belongs to a study of CD8 T cells in Susac syndrome. Study results and limitations: The number of individuals included in the study's TCR sequencing and HLA analysis was acknowledged as relatively small.

V gave up 5 bases and J gave up 4 bases; unmatched junction bases: 15. The CDR3 totals 17 residues. The germline gives CDR1 KGHDR, CDR2 SFDVKD. This TCR derives from a human donor with multiple sclerosis. The specimen sequenced was CD8+ T cells from PBMCs. V and J are TRBV24-1 and TRBJ1-2, with TRBD1 identical over 7 bases. The CDR3 sequence is CATSAPGSGQQTYGYTF. The CDR3 DNA is TGTGCCACCAGTGCCCCCGGGTCGGGACAGCAAACCTATGGCTACACCTTC.